This TCR beta chain was documented in a study of blood T cell repertoires in COVID-19. Study summary: Italy, Spain and the United States were the sources of the convalescent and acute COVID-19 samples. From T cells, B-cell-depleted T cells, or PBMCs came the material, which was cDNA or gDNA.

In the study's own analysis: By means of reference gene primer amplification, nucleated cell counts were estimated. Only in-frame clones appear in the TCRdb table, and some are missing; sequencing was by immunoSEQ multiplex PCR. That table is the source of V, J and clone size, and D and trimming were worked out from the DNA. The sample holds 200,000 to 250,000 clones, approximately 86% seen once. The V end lost 3 bases, the J end lost 6 bases, and 9 bases lay between the germline ends. CDR3 length: 12 residues. This clonotype was obtained from a man aged 18 to 29 with active or convalescent COVID-19. The chain has TRBV12-3 or TRBV12-4 and TRBJ2-7; D remains ambiguous. The source material was peripheral blood. This CDR3 reads CASSLPPGEQYF. CDR3 DNA: TGTGCCAGCAGTTTGCCTCCGGGCGAGCAGTACTTC.